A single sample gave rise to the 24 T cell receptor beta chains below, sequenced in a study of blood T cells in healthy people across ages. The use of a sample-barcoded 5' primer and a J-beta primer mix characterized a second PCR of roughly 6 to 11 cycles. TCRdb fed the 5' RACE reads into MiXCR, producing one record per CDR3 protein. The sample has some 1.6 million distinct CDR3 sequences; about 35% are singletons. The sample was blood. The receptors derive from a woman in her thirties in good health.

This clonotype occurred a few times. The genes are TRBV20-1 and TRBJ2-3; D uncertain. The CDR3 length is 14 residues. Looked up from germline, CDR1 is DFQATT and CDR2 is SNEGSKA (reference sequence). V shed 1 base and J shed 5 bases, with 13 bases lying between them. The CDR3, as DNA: TGCAGTGCTAGAGTTCGAGTGAGGATAGATACGCAGTATTTT. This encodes CSARVRVRIDTQYF.

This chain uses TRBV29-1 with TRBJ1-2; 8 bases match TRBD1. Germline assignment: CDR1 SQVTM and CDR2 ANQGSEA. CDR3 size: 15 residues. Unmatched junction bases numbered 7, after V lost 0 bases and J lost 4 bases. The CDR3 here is CSVEEMGQAVYGYTF. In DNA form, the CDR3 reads TGCAGCGTTGAAGAAATGGGACAGGCCGTCTATGGCTACACCTTC.

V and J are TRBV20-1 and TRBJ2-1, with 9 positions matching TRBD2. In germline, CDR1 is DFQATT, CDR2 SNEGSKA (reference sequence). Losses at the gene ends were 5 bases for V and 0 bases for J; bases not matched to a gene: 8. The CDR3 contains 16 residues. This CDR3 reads CSARSSGGPSYNEQFF. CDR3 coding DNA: TGCAGTGCTCGGTCGAGCGGGGGGCCCTCCTACAATGAGCAGTTCTTC.

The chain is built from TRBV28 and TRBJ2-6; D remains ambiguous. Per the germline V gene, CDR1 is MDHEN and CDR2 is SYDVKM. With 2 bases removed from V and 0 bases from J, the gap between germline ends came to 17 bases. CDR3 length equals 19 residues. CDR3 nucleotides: TGTGCCAGCAGTTTAAGGTATTCCCTATCCACCTCTGGGGCCAACGTCCTGACTTTC. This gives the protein CASSLRYSLSTSGANVLTF.

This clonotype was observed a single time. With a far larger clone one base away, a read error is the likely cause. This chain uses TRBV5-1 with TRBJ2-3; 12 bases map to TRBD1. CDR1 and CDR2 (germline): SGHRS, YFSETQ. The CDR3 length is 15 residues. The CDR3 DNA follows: TGCGCCAGCAGCCCCGGGACAGGGGGCACAGATATGCAGTATTTT. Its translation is CASSPGTGGTDMQYF.

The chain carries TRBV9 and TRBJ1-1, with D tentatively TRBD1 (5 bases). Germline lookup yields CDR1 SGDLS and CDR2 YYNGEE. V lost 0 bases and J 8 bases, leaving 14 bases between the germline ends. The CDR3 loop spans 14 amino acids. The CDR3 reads CASSVAGTPIEAFF. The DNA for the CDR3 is TGTGCCAGCAGCGTAGCGGGGACGCCGATCGAAGCTTTCTTT.

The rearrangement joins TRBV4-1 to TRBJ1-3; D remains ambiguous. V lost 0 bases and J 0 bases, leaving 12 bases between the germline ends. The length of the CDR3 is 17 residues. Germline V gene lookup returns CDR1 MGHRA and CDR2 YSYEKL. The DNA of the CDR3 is TGCGCCAGCAGCCAAGAGGGTTTAATGACCTCTGGAAACACCATATATTTT. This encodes CASSQEGLMTSGNTIYF.

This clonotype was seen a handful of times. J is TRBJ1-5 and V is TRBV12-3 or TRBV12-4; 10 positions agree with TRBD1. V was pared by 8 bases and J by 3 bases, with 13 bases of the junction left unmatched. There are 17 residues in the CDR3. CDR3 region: CASAPGQGIRDNQPQHF. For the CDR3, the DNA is TGTGCCAGCGCGCCGGGACAGGGGATCAGAGACAATCAGCCCCAGCATTTT.

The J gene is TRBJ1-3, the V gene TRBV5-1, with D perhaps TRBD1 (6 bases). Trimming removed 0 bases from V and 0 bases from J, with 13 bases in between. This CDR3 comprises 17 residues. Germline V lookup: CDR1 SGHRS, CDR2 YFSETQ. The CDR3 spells CASSLEGTPSSGNTIYF. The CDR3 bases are TGCGCCAGCAGCTTGGAGGGGACACCCTCCTCTGGAAACACCATATATTTT.

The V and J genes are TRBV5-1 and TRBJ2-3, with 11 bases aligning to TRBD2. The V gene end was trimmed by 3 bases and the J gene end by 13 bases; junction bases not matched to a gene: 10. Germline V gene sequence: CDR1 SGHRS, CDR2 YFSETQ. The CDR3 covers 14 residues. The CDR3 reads CASSSGLAEGKEYF. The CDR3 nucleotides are TGCGCCAGCAGCTCGGGACTAGCGGAGGGGAAGGAGTATTTT.

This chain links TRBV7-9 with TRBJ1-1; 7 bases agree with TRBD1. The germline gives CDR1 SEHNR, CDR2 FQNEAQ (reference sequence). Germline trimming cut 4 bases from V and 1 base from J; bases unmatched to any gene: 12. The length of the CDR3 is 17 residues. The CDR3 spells CASSSPGGGQTNTEAFF. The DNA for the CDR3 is TGTGCCAGCAGCTCACCAGGGGGGGGACAGACGAACACTGAAGCTTTCTTT. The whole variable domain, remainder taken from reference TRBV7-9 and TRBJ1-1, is DTGVSQNPRHKITKRGQNVTFRCDPISEHNRLYWYRQTLGQGPEFLTYFQNEAQLEKSRLLSDRFSAERPKGSFSTLEIQRTEQGDSAMYLCASSSPGGGQTNTEAFFGQGTRLTVV.

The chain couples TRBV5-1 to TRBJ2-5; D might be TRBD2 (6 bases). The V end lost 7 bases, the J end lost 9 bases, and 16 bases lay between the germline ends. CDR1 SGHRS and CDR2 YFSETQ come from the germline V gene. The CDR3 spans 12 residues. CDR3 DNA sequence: TGCGCCAGCGGCCACGGGACTGAAGCCCAGTACTTC. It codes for CASGHGTEAQYF.

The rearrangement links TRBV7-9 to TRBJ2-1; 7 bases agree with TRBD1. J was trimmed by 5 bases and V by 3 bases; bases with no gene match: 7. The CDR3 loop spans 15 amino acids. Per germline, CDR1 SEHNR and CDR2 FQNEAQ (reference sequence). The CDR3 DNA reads TGTGCCAGCAGCTTTCGACGGACAGGAGACAATGAGCAGTTCTTC. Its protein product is CASSFRRTGDNEQFF.

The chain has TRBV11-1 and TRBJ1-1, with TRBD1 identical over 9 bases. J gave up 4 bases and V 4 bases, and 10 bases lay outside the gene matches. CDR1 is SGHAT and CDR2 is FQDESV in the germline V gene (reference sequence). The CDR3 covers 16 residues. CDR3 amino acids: CASSSGATGGPTEAFF. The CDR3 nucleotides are TGTGCCAGCAGCTCTGGGGCCACAGGGGGCCCCACTGAAGCTTTCTTT. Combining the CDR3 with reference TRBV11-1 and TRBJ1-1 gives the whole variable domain EAEVAQSPRYKITEKSQAVAFWCDPISGHATLYWYRQILGQGPELLVQFQDESVVDDSQLPKDRFSAERLKGVDSTLKIQPAELGDSAMYLCASSSGATGGPTEAFFGQGTRLTVV.

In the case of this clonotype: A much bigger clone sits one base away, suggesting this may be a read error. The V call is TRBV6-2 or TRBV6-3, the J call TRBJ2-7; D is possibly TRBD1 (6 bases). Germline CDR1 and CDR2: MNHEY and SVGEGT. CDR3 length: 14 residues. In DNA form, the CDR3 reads TGTGCCTGCAGTACCCGACAGGTTTGGGTGGGGCAGTACTTC. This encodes CACSTRQVWVGQYF.

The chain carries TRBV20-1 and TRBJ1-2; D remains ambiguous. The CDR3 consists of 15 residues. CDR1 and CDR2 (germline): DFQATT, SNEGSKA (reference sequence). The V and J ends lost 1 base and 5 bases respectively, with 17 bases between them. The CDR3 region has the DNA TGCAGTGCTAGAGCGGGATACATAATTCAGTATGGCTACACCTTC. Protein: CSARAGYIIQYGYTF.

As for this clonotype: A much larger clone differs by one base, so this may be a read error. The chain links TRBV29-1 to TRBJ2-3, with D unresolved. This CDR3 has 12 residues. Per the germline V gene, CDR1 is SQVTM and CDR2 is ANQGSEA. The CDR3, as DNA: TGCAGCGTTGCCAGTAGCACAGATGCGCAGTATTTT. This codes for CSVASSTDAQYF.

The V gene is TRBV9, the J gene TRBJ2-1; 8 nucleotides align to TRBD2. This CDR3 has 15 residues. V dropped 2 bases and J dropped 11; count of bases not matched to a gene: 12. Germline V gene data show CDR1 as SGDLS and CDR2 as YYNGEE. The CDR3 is CASSVGTSALMQQFF. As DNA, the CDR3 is TGTGCCAGCAGCGTTGGGACTAGTGCCCTAATGCAGCAGTTCTTC.

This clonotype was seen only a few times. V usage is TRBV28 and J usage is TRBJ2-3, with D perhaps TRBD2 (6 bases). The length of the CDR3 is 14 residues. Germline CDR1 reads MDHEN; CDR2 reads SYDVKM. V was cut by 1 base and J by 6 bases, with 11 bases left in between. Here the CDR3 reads CASSLSHGGDTQYF. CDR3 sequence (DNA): TGTGCCAGCAGTTTATCCCACGGAGGGGATACGCAGTATTTT. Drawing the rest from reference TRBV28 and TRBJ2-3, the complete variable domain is DVKVTQSSRYLVKRTGEKVFLECVQDMDHENMFWYRQDPGLGLRLIYFSYDVKMKEKGDIPEGYSVSREKKERFSLILESASTNQTSMYLCASSLSHGGDTQYFGPGTRLTVL.

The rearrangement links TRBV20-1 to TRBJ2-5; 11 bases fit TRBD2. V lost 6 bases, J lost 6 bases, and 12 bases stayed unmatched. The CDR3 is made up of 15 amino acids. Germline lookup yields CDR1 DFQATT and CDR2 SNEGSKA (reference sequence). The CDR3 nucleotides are TGCAGTGCGAGGGAAACTAGCGGGAGTTCAAAGACCCAGTACTTC. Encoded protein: CSARETSGSSKTQYF.

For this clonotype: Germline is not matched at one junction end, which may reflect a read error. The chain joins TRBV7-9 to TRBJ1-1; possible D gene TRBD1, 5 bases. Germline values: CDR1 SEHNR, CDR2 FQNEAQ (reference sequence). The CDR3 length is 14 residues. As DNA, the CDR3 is TGCGCCAGCAGCCCAGGGACCTCGGGGACTGAAGCTTTCTTT. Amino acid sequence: CASSPGTSGTEAFF.

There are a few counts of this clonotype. CDR3 DNA: TGTGCCAGCAGCCCACCCCCTGGGGGCGCGAGCCCTGAAGCTTTCTTT. Translating it yields CASSPPPGGASPEAFF. This rearrangement joins TRBV7-8 to TRBJ1-1; a weak D match, TRBD1 (6 bases). This CDR3 spans 16 amino acids. V lost 5 bases to trimming and J lost 6 bases, with 22 bases between them. Germline CDR1 is SGHVS and CDR2 is FQNEAQ.

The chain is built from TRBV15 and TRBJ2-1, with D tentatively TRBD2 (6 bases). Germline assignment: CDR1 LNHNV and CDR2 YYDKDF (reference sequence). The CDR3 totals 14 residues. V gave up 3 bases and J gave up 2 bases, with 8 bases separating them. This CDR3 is CATSSSGPYNEQFF. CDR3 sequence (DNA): TGTGCCACCAGCAGCAGCGGGCCCTACAATGAGCAGTTCTTC.

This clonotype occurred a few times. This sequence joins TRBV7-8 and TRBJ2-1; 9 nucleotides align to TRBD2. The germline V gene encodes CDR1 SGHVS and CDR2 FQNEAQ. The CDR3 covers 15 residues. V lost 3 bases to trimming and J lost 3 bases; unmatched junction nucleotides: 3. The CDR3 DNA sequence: TGTGCCAGCAGCTTTCTAGCGGGATTCTACAATGAGCAGTTCTTC. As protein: CASSFLAGFYNEQFF. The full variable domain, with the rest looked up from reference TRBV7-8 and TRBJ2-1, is GAGVSQSPRYKVAKRGQDVALRCDPISGHVSLFWYQQALGQGPEFLTYFQNEAQLDKSGLPSDRFFAERPEGSVSTLKIQRTQQEDSAVYLCASSFLAGFYNEQFFGPGTRLTVL.